Listed below are T cell receptor beta chains from one sample, sequenced in a study of blood T cell repertoires in COVID-19. Measured with immunoSEQ multiplex PCR; TCRdb has only the in-frame clones, and not every one. The table lists about 120,000 clones, less than 85% of them singletons. The source material was peripheral blood. Receptors were obtained from a man aged 30-40 years with acute or convalescent COVID-19. CDR3s include the opening cysteine and the closing phenylalanine or tryptophan. The D gene is left open where the match is weak. Expanded clones get a size class; other rows say once, few or many, or leave the size out.

>TRBV4-3|TRBJ1-5|-|TRBD1
CASSPDRVSNQPQHF
TGCGCCAGCAGCCCCGACAGGGTGAGTAATCAGCCCCAGCATTTT
>TRBV7-9|TRBJ1-2|-|TRBD1
CASSLETGYGYTF
TGTGCCAGCAGCTTAGAGACAGGGTATGGCTACACCTTC
>TRBV5-1|TRBJ2-1|-|TRBD2
CASSYPSGIPYNEQFF
TGCGCCAGCAGCTACCCTAGCGGGATTCCCTACAATGAGCAGTTCTTC
>TRBV6-6|TRBJ1-1|-|-
CASTTEERTEAFF
TGTGCCAGCACCACCGAAGAGAGAACTGAAGCTTTCTTT
>TRBV19|TRBJ1-1|-|-
CASSRPSGKNTEAFF
TGTGCCAGTAGTAGACCTTCAGGGAAGAACACTGAAGCTTTCTTT
>TRBV6-2/TRBV6-3|TRBJ2-1|-|-
CASSYSRPRGVYNEQFF
TGTGCCAGCAGTTACTCGAGACCTCGGGGAGTCTACAATGAGCAGTTCTTC
>TRBV4-1|TRBJ1-1|-|TRBD1
CASSQGAPGQQNTEAFF
TGCGCCAGCAGCCAAGGAGCCCCGGGACAGCAAAACACTGAAGCTTTCTTT
>TRBV7-3|TRBJ1-6|-|-
CASSLDLGHSPLHF
TGTGCCAGCAGCTTGGACTTAGGGCATTCACCCCTCCACTTT
>TRBV5-4|TRBJ1-6|-|-
CASSGEDSGELHF
TGTGCCAGCAGCGGCGAAGACAGTGGTGAACTCCACTTT
>TRBV4-1|TRBJ2-1|-|TRBD1
CASSQDGTTGTGVNEQFF
TGCGCCAGCAGCCAAGATGGTACAACCGGGACAGGGGTGAATGAGCAGTTCTTC
>TRBV7-9|TRBJ1-2|-|-
CASGPGFRYGYTF
TGTGCCAGCGGACCGGGATTCCGGTATGGCTACACCTTC
>TRBV5-1|TRBJ1-5|-|-
CASSLAPLEPQHF
TGCGCCAGCAGCTTGGCCCCCCTCGAGCCCCAGCATTTT
>TRBV19|TRBJ1-2|-|TRBD1
CASTRTGPYYGYTF
TGTGCCAGTACTCGGACAGGGCCCTACTATGGCTACACCTTC
>TRBV2|TRBJ2-3|-|TRBD2
CASSEAPGLVGDTQYF
TGTGCCAGCAGTGAAGCACCGGGACTAGTCGGAGATACGCAGTATTTT
>TRBV29-1|TRBJ2-3|-|-
CSVDPLLGGIGDTQYF
TGCAGCGTTGACCCTCTATTAGGCGGGATTGGAGATACGCAGTATTTT
>TRBV4-3|TRBJ2-1|-|-
CASSQDTAQTYNEQFF
TGCGCCAGCAGCCAAGATACAGCTCAGACCTACAATGAGCAGTTCTTC
>TRBV5-1|TRBJ1-2|once|TRBD1
CASTLQGTYGYTF
TGCGCCAGCACACTACAGGGGACCTATGGCTACACCTTC
>TRBV5-4|TRBJ2-7|few|TRBD1
CASSIQGAYEQYF
TGTGCCAGCAGCATACAGGGGGCTTACGAGCAGTACTTC
>TRBV3-1/TRBV3-2|TRBJ1-2|-|-
CASSPQDRPPYGYTF
TGTGCCAGCAGCCCTCAAGACAGGCCACCGTATGGCTACACCTTC
>TRBV4-1|TRBJ2-1|-|-
CASSQYTANSYNEQFF
TGCGCCAGCAGCCAATACACCGCCAACTCCTACAATGAGCAGTTCTTC
>TRBV14|TRBJ2-5|-|TRBD2
CASSLGLAGETQYF
TGTGCCAGCAGCCTCGGACTAGCGGGAGAGACCCAGTACTTC
>TRBV6-2/TRBV6-3|TRBJ1-4|-|-
CASSYEVFPNEKLFF
TGTGCCAGCAGTTACGAGGTTTTTCCCAATGAAAAACTGTTTTTT
>TRBV5-1|TRBJ2-5|-|TRBD2
CASSSGLAGEETQYF
TGCGCCAGCAGCTCGGGACTAGCGGGAGAAGAGACCCAGTACTTC
>TRBV15|TRBJ2-1|-|TRBD2
CATSTRSGSGFIHEQFF
TGTGCCACCAGCACCCGAAGCGGGAGTGGTTTCATCCATGAGCAGTTCTTC
>TRBV3-1/TRBV3-2|TRBJ2-2|-|TRBD2
CASSQYGTSGTGELFF
TGTGCCAGCAGCCAATATGGGACTAGTGGAACCGGGGAGCTGTTTTTT
>TRBV7-9|TRBJ1-2|-|-
CASSLALGGSEGYTF
TGTGCCAGCAGCTTAGCCCTGGGGGGGTCCGAGGGCTACACCTTC
>TRBV12-2|TRBJ2-3|-|-
CASRIRTSGNTDTQYF
TGTGCAAGTCGCATACGGACTAGCGGGAACACAGATACGCAGTATTTT
>TRBV7-9|TRBJ2-1|-|TRBD2
CASSTNDLAGGPMNEQFF
TGTGCCAGCAGCACGAACGATTTAGCGGGAGGGCCCATGAATGAGCAGTTCTTC
>TRBV7-3|TRBJ2-3|-|TRBD1
CASSLVGGAGTDTQYF
TGTGCCAGCAGCCTTGTAGGGGGCGCGGGTACAGATACGCAGTATTTT
>TRBV29-1|TRBJ1-1|few|-
CSVEAGAEAFF
TGCAGCGTTGAGGCAGGGGCTGAAGCTTTCTTT
>TRBV29-1|TRBJ2-1|-|-
CSVTLSADEQFF
TGCAGCGTTACCCTATCGGCGGATGAGCAGTTCTTC
>TRBV29-1|TRBJ2-7|-|TRBD1
CSVRDRLAYEQYF
TGCAGCGTCCGGGACAGGTTAGCCTACGAGCAGTACTTC
>TRBV19|TRBJ2-5|-|TRBD2
CASSSTGLVLETQYF
TGTGCCAGTTCTTCAACCGGACTAGTCCTAGAGACCCAGTACTTC
>TRBV7-2|TRBJ2-1|-|TRBD2
CASSLVGLAGGQFF
TGTGCCAGCAGCTTAGTGGGACTAGCGGGAGGGCAGTTCTTC
>TRBV7-2|TRBJ2-3|few|-
CASSLLARFTDTQYF
TGTGCCAGCAGCTTATTGGCTAGATTCACAGATACGCAGTATTTT
>TRBV6-5|TRBJ1-5|few|-
CASRPGQYNQPQHF
TGTGCCAGCAGGCCTGGACAGTATAATCAGCCCCAGCATTTT
>TRBV5-1|TRBJ2-3|-|TRBD1
CASSFPRGTGGADTQYF
TGCGCCAGCAGCTTCCCACGCGGGACAGGGGGAGCAGATACGCAGTATTTT
>TRBV19|TRBJ2-1|-|TRBD1
CASLRTGKDNEQFF
TGTGCCAGTCTCCGGACAGGGAAGGACAATGAGCAGTTCTTC
>TRBV6-5|TRBJ2-2|-|-
CASTSGLPGELFF
TGTGCCAGCACATCAGGGCTTCCCGGGGAGCTGTTTTTT
>TRBV2|TRBJ1-4|-|TRBD1
CASSPTGETNEKLFF
TGTGCCAGCAGCCCCACAGGGGAAACTAATGAAAAACTGTTTTTT
>TRBV13|TRBJ1-2|-|-
CASSLGGSQGTYGYTF
TGTGCCAGCAGCTTAGGAGGCTCCCAGGGTACCTATGGCTACACCTTC
>TRBV7-9|TRBJ1-6|-|-
CASSNHDSPLHF
TGTGCCAGCAGCAATCATGATTCACCCCTCCACTTT
>TRBV2|TRBJ1-1|few|-
CASKLSQGNTEAFF
TGTGCCAGCAAACTATCACAGGGGAACACTGAAGCTTTCTTT
>TRBV9|TRBJ1-5|-|-
CASSVEGDLNQPQHF
TGTGCCAGCAGCGTAGAAGGGGATCTCAATCAGCCCCAGCATTTT
>TRBV27|TRBJ2-3|-|TRBD2
CASSYSGSTDTQYF
TGTGCCAGCAGTTATAGCGGGAGCACAGATACGCAGTATTTT
>TRBV30|TRBJ2-2|-|-
CAWSNGLNTGELFF
TGTGCCTGGAGTAACGGACTCAACACCGGGGAGCTGTTTTTT